The sequence of this T cell receptor (beta chain) was determined in a study of response to subunit inactivated influenza vaccine. TCRdb ran MiXCR on the RT-PCR reads and lists one entry per CDR3 protein. This table has about 500,000 distinct CDR3 sequences, about 15% appearing once. The V gene's germline CDR1 is ENHRY and CDR2 SYGVKD. Trimming at V came to 6 bases and at J to 6 bases, leaving 10 bases not matched to a gene. The CDR3 length is 15 residues. The receptor comes from a man between 50 and 69 years old who received an inactivated influenza vaccine. Sequencing was performed on CD4+ T cells sorted from PBMCs, taken roughly 24 months after vaccination. The J gene is TRBJ2-2, the V gene TRBV10-3; 7 bases agree with TRBD2. The CDR3, as DNA: TGTGCCATCAGAGCGGGATGGGGTTCTTCCGGGGAGCTGTTTTTT. Its protein is CAIRAGWGSSGELFF.